The 30 T cell receptor beta chains listed next were all sequenced from one sample in a study of blood T cell repertoires in COVID-19. Assay used: immunoSEQ multiplex PCR; TCRdb lists only in-frame clones, some missing. The table lists more than 250,000 clones, roughly nine tenths of them singletons. What was sequenced was PBMCs or T cells enriched from blood (not recorded which). The origin of the receptors is a woman in her thirties who had recovered from COVID-19.

Written as DNA, the CDR3 is TGTGCCAGCAGTTCCATGGACAGGGTCAATCAGCCCCAGCATTTT. Protein sequence: CASSSMDRVNQPQHF. This sequence joins TRBV28 and TRBJ1-5, with 8 nucleotides matching TRBD1. V was clipped by 4 bases and J by 3 bases; unmatched bases: 5. CDR1 is MDHEN and CDR2 is SYDVKM in the germline V gene. CDR3 length equals 15 residues.

The chain recombines TRBV23-1 with TRBJ1-2; D is unclear. TRBV23-1 falls under the ORF class, with uncertain function. This CDR3 has 12 residues. The germline V and J ends were trimmed by 6 bases and 12 bases, with 17 bases remaining between them. For the CDR3, the DNA is TGCGCCAGCAGACTGCATGGGCGCCTGAACACCTTC. Translated, it gives CASRLHGRLNTF.

This clone has only one observation. The chain couples TRBV7-6 to TRBJ2-7; possible D gene TRBD1, 6 bases. The CDR3 has 14 residues. CDR1 and CDR2 from the germline V gene are SGHVS and FNYEAQ. V shed 3 bases and J shed 2 bases, with 11 bases lying between them. The CDR3 region is CASSLYQGTYEQYF. In nucleotides, the CDR3 is TGTGCCAGCAGCTTGTACCAGGGGACCTACGAGCAGTACTTC.

The chain uses TRBV3-1 (or the pseudogene TRBV3-2) and TRBJ1-4; 7 bases line up with TRBD1. Trimming took 3 bases from V and 7 from J; bases not matched to a gene: 11. The CDR3 extends over 16 amino acids. Germline CDR1 is LGHDT and CDR2 is YNNKEL (reference sequence). The CDR3 here is CASSHGTAVGGEKLFF. CDR3 DNA: TGTGCCAGCAGCCACGGGACAGCCGTAGGAGGTGAAAAACTGTTTTTT.

This chain links TRBV5-4 with TRBJ1-2; D not certain. The CDR3 spans 14 residues. Trimming took 4 bases from V and 8 from J, leaving 18 bases between them. Per germline, CDR1 SGHNT and CDR2 YYREEE (reference sequence). The CDR3 protein is CASSPEGVTGGYTF. The DNA of the CDR3 is TGTGCCAGCAGCCCCGAGGGCGTAACGGGAGGCTACACCTTC.

The sample holds a few counts of this clone. The V and J genes are TRBV7-3 and TRBJ2-1; 8 bases match TRBD2. V lost 2 bases, J lost 0 bases, and 6 bases stayed unmatched. The CDR3 is made up of 17 amino acids. Germline assignment: CDR1 SGHTA and CDR2 FQGTGA. CDR3 region: CASSLGERGSSYNEQFF. CDR3 nucleotide sequence: TGTGCCAGCAGCTTAGGGGAGCGGGGGAGCTCCTACAATGAGCAGTTCTTC.

The V and J genes are TRBV27 and TRBJ2-5; a possible D gene is TRBD2 (6 bases). The CDR3 totals 15 residues. Trimming took off 4 bases at V and 5 bases at J, with 17 bases between the two ends. CDR1 and CDR2 from the germline V gene are MNHEY and SMNVEV (reference sequence). The CDR3 DNA reads TGTGCCAGCAGTTCCCCTAGACAGAGCGGGGAGACCCAGTACTTC. Encoded protein: CASSSPRQSGETQYF.

The genes are TRBV27 and TRBJ1-4; 9 bases are shared with TRBD1. Trimming at V came to 7 bases and at J to 8 bases, leaving 11 bases not matched to a gene. The CDR3 is 15 amino acids. The V gene's germline CDR1 is MNHEY and CDR2 SMNVEV (reference sequence). In nucleotides, the CDR3 is TGTGCCAGCAAAACCACAGGGGGCGTGGGAGAAAAACTGTTTTTT. Translating gives CASKTTGGVGEKLFF.

This clone came up a few times. The chain couples TRBV4-1 to TRBJ2-7; the D is unclear. This CDR3 is 15 amino acids long. Germline V lookup: CDR1 MGHRA, CDR2 YSYEKL. V lost 1 base and J 2 bases, leaving 12 bases between the germline ends. The DNA for the CDR3 is TGCGCCAGCAGCCAAGGGGCAGAAAACGCCTACGAGCAGTACTTC. Its protein product is CASSQGAENAYEQYF.

The V gene is TRBV18, the J gene TRBJ1-1; D is unclear. The V end was cut by 3 bases, the J end by 0 bases, with 14 bases between. This CDR3 is built from 16 residues. The germline V gene encodes CDR1 KGHSH and CDR2 LQKENI. The CDR3 is CASSPSISSMNTEAFF. The CDR3 region has the DNA TGTGCCAGCTCACCGTCAATCAGTAGCATGAACACTGAAGCTTTCTTT.

This rearrangement joins TRBV29-1 to TRBJ2-1, with D possibly TRBD2 on 5 matching bases. CDR3 length: 12 amino acids. The ends were cut back, 7 bases at V and 4 bases at J, with 11 bases in the middle. From germline, CDR1 is SQVTM and CDR2 ANQGSEA. This CDR3 is CSGLAQYNEQFF. The CDR3 DNA is TGCAGCGGATTAGCGCAATACAATGAGCAGTTCTTC.

The J gene is TRBJ2-7, the V gene TRBV25-1; 8 bases agree with TRBD1. CDR1 and CDR2 from the germline V gene are MGHDK and SYGVNS. This CDR3 comprises 13 residues. The ends lost 8 bases at V and 0 bases at J; junction bases unmatched: 3. The CDR3 spells CASRTGGSYEQYF. DNA for the CDR3: TGTGCCAGCCGAACAGGGGGCTCCTACGAGCAGTACTTC.

This rearrangement joins TRBV18 to TRBJ2-3, with a possible D match to TRBD2 (6 bases). The V gene's germline CDR1 is KGHSH and CDR2 LQKENI. The CDR3 is made up of 16 amino acids. Trimming left V 2 bases short and J 5 bases short, with 17 bases between. The CDR3 spells CASSPLLSLAEDTQYF. For the CDR3, the DNA is TGTGCCAGCTCACCATTACTATCATTAGCGGAAGATACGCAGTATTTT.

The V call is TRBV7-2, the J call TRBJ2-3; 9 nucleotides align to TRBD1. After removal of 5 bases from V and 6 bases from J, the junction contained 6 bases not matched to a gene. Germline lookup yields CDR1 SGHTA and CDR2 FQGNSA. The CDR3 has 14 residues. This CDR3 is CASSTQGAGDTQYF. The CDR3 bases are TGTGCCAGCAGCACACAGGGGGCAGGGGATACGCAGTATTTT.

This rearrangement joins TRBV4-1 to TRBJ1-1; D is unclear. CDR3 length equals 11 residues. The germline V and J ends were trimmed by 1 base and 5 bases, with 2 bases remaining between them. Per the germline V gene, CDR1 is MGHRA and CDR2 is YSYEKL. CDR3: CASSQATEAFF. In DNA, the CDR3 is TGCGCCAGCAGCCAAGCTACTGAAGCTTTCTTT.

This rearrangement joins TRBV5-4 to TRBJ2-2, with D possibly being TRBD1 (5 bases). V lost 0 bases, J lost 1 base, and 7 bases lay in between. From germline, CDR1 is SGHNT and CDR2 YYREEE (reference sequence). This CDR3 region has 15 residues. CDR3 in DNA: TGTGCCAGCAGCTTGGATCAGGGGAACACCGGGGAGCTGTTTTTT. Its translation: CASSLDQGNTGELFF.

The rearrangement joins TRBV5-1 to TRBJ2-1; 7 bases agree with TRBD2. This CDR3 is 15 amino acids long. Germline values: CDR1 SGHRS, CDR2 YFSETQ. The trim removed 1 base at V and 5 bases at J, leaving 6 bases unmatched. Written as DNA, the CDR3 is TGCGCCAGCAGCTTGCGAGCGGGGATGGACAATGAGCAGTTCTTC. Amino acids: CASSLRAGMDNEQFF.

The V gene is TRBV19, the J gene TRBJ1-2, with D perhaps TRBD1 (6 bases). Between the trimmed V and J ends, which lost 8 bases and 6 bases, there was a span of 19 bases. The CDR3 is 14 residues long. Germline CDR1 and CDR2: LNHDA and SQIVND (reference sequence). As DNA, the CDR3 is TGTGCCAGTCGACGACAGGCCGAGGGTGATGGCTACACCTTC. Translating gives CASRRQAEGDGYTF. The variable domain in full, completed from reference TRBV19 and TRBJ1-2, reads DGGITQSPKYLFRKEGQNVTLSCEQNLNHDAMYWYRQDPGQGLRLIYYSQIVNDFQKGDIAEGYSVSREKKESFPLTVTSAQKNPTAFYLCASRRQAEGDGYTFGSGTRLTVV.

This clone was seen only once. The J gene is TRBJ1-5, the V gene TRBV19; D perhaps matches TRBD1 (6 bases). Germline CDR1 LNHDA, CDR2 SQIVND (reference sequence). The CDR3 length is 14 residues. Trimming stripped 6 bases from V and 6 bases from J, with 15 bases between. The CDR3 protein is CASSEGETGQPQHF. DNA of the CDR3: TGTGCCAGTAGCGAGGGGGAAACCGGTCAGCCCCAGCATTTT. The full variable domain, in which reference TRBV19 and TRBJ1-5 provide the parts outside the CDR3, is DGGITQSPKYLFRKEGQNVTLSCEQNLNHDAMYWYRQDPGQGLRLIYYSQIVNDFQKGDIAEGYSVSREKKESFPLTVTSAQKNPTAFYLCASSEGETGQPQHFGDGTRLSIL.

The V gene is TRBV2, the J gene TRBJ1-1, with no clear D. CDR1 is SNHLY and CDR2 is FYNNEI in the germline V gene. Deletions cut 6 bases from V and 1 base from J, with 9 bases between. The CDR3 contains 13 residues. CDR3 nucleotide sequence: TGTGCCAGCAGGGCTACAGCGAACACTGAAGCTTTCTTT. It specifies CASRATANTEAFF.

The chain has TRBV6-1 and TRBJ2-1; 9 positions agree with TRBD1. The length of the CDR3 is 18 residues. Germline CDR1 reads MNHNS; CDR2 reads SASEGT. After removal of 3 bases from V and 7 bases from J, the junction contained 16 bases not matched to a gene. CDR3 coding DNA: TGTGCCAGCAGTGACTTGAGGGGACCGGGACAGGGAAAGAATGAGCAGTTCTTC. Amino acids: CASSDLRGPGQGKNEQFF.

The chain combines TRBV18 with TRBJ1-5; 10 bases map to TRBD1. The V and J ends lost 0 bases and 7 bases, in that order; junction bases with no gene match: 3. The germline gives CDR1 KGHSH, CDR2 LQKENI. The CDR3 consists of 15 residues. The CDR3 coding sequence is TGTGCCAGCTCACCACCGGGACAGGGGAGCCAGCCCCAGCATTTT. It yields the protein CASSPPGQGSQPQHF.

The chain has TRBV7-2 and TRBJ1-5; no clear D gene. The CDR3 runs to 13 residues. Trimming removed 3 bases at V and 8 bases at J, with 11 bases between. Looked up from germline, CDR1 is SGHTA and CDR2 is FQGNSA. The CDR3 nucleotides read TGTGCCAGCAGCTTCGGGGAGAGGGAGCCCCAGCATTTT. It encodes CASSFGEREPQHF. Looking up the rest from reference TRBV7-2 and TRBJ1-5 gives the full variable domain: GAGVSQSPSNKVTEKGKDVELRCDPISGHTALYWYRQSLGQGLEFLIYFQGNSAPDKSGLPSDRFSAERTGGSVSTLTIQRTQQEDSAVYLCASSFGEREPQHFGDGTRLSIL.

V is TRBV18 and J is TRBJ1-1; unclear D gene. With 3 bases removed from V and 2 bases from J, the gap between germline ends came to 7 bases. This CDR3 has 13 amino acids. CDR1 and CDR2 (germline): KGHSH, LQKENI. DNA of the CDR3: TGTGCCAGCTCACCCATGGGCAACACTGAAGCTTTCTTT. This sequence encodes CASSPMGNTEAFF.

A single count supports this clone. CDR3 DNA: TGTGCCAGCCTGCGCCGGATGGACTTGGAGCAGTACTTC. This gives the protein CASLRRMDLEQYF. The chain uses TRBV28 and TRBJ2-7; possible D gene TRBD2, 5 bases. Germline CDR1 and CDR2: MDHEN and SYDVKM. The CDR3 extends over 13 amino acids. The ends were cut back, 8 bases at V and 7 bases at J, with 18 bases in the middle.

The rearrangement joins TRBV10-3 to TRBJ2-1; 16 nucleotides align to TRBD2. With 6 bases clipped from V and 10 bases from J, the junction kept 9 bases outside the gene matches. This CDR3 comprises 16 residues. Per the germline V gene, CDR1 is ENHRY and CDR2 is SYGVKD. The CDR3 DNA reads TGTGCCATCAGCGGGACTAGCGGGAGGGATCTCCTCGAGCAGTTCTTC. Its protein is CAISGTSGRDLLEQFF.

The genes are TRBV27 and TRBJ2-3; D is unclear. The V end lost 9 bases, the J end lost 6 bases, and 7 bases lay between the germline ends. Germline lookup yields CDR1 MNHEY and CDR2 SMNVEV (reference sequence). The CDR3 spans 10 residues. The CDR3, as DNA: TGTGCCAGGCTCGCGGATACGCAGTATTTT. It yields the protein CARLADTQYF.

Worth noting for this clone: Within the sample, other DNA sequences also encode this same CDR3. The chain has TRBV19 and TRBJ1-5; D is possibly TRBD1 (5 bases). The CDR3 consists of 15 residues. Trimming left V 2 bases short and J 2 bases short, with 10 bases between. Germline V gene lookup returns CDR1 LNHDA and CDR2 SQIVND (reference sequence). The CDR3 spells CASSISGNGNQPQHF. For the CDR3, the DNA is TGTGCCAGTAGTATATCAGGGAACGGCAATCAGCCCCAGCATTTT.

The chain combines TRBV28 with TRBJ2-7; 7 positions agree with TRBD1. The germline V gene encodes CDR1 MDHEN and CDR2 SYDVKM. The CDR3 is made up of 11 amino acids. With V trimmed by 6 bases and J by 11 bases, 7 bases remained unmatched. CDR3 coding DNA: TGTGCCAGCAGGTCGACAGGGTCGGAGTACTTC. This encodes CASRSTGSEYF.

This chain joins TRBV27 and TRBJ1-5, with a weak D call TRBD1 (6 bases). The ends were cut back, 1 base at V and 4 bases at J, with 8 bases in the middle. This CDR3 is built from 14 residues. Germline-derived CDR1 and CDR2 are MNHEY and SMNVEV (reference sequence). The CDR3 nucleotides are TGTGCCAGCAGTTTATACAGGGAAAATCAGCCCCAGCATTTT. Amino acids: CASSLYRENQPQHF.